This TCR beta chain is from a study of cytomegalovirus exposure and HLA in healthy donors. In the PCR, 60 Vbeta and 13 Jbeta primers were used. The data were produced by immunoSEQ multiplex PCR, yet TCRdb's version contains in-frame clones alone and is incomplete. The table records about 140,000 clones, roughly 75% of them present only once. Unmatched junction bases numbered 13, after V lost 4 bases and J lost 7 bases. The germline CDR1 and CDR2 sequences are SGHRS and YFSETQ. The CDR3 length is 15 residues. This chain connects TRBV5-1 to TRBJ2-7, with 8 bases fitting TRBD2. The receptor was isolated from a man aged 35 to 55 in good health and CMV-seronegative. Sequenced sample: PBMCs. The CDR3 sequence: CASSPRAGVGGEQYF. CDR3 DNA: TGCGCCAGCAGCCCGCGAGCGGGGGTGGGAGGAGAGCAGTACTTC.